One and the same sample provided the 17 T cell receptor beta chains below, sequenced in a study of metastatic and nonmetastatic thyroid tumors. Before thyroid surgery, none of the patients had received any treatment. MiXCR was used by TCRdb to re-call the PCR reads. The sample consists of 7,700 or so clones, about 31% of them appearing once. The sample taken for sequencing was tumor tissue. These receptors were obtained from a female donor with papillary thyroid cancer or a benign thyroid nodule (not recorded which). Some clones in this sample may be carry-over from other donors' samples.

This clone was counted ten times or more. J is TRBJ2-5 and V is TRBV20-1; weak D call: TRBD2 (5 bases). In germline, CDR1 is DFQATT, CDR2 SNEGSKA (reference sequence). V gave up 5 bases and J gave up 5 bases, with 18 bases separating them. This CDR3 is built from 14 residues. CDR3 coding DNA: TGCAGTGCTGTCCCACTAGGGTCGGTGGAGACCCAGTACTTC. Translating it yields CSAVPLGSVETQYF.

This chain uses TRBV20-1 with TRBJ2-7; 10 positions match TRBD1. J was trimmed by 4 bases and V by 3 bases; bases with no gene match: 15. Germline assignment: CDR1 DFQATT and CDR2 SNEGSKA (reference sequence). The CDR3 sequence is 17 residues long. CDR3 residues: CSASQPDPRTGGYEQYF. As DNA, the CDR3 is TGCAGTGCTAGCCAACCTGACCCCCGGACAGGGGGGTACGAGCAGTACTTC.

The table lists this clone with many counts. The rearrangement joins TRBV7-9 to TRBJ1-1; D is unresolved. The V gene lost 1 base and the J gene lost 4 bases, with 4 bases spanning the gap. Germline CDR1 and CDR2: SEHNR and FQNEAQ (reference sequence). The CDR3 runs 12 residues. The CDR3: CASSLGSTEAFF. In DNA, the CDR3 is TGTGCCAGCAGCTTAGGCAGCACTGAAGCTTTCTTT.

This clone ranks as medium-sized (0.01 to 0.1%). The rearrangement joins TRBV11-2 to TRBJ2-1; no clear D gene. This CDR3 is 15 amino acids long. Germline CDR1 SGHAT, CDR2 FQNNGV. V was cut by 0 bases and J by 6 bases, with 12 bases left in between. In DNA, the CDR3 is TGTGCCAGCAGCTTAGAGTCTACCCTATCCAATGAGCAGTTCTTC. Its translation: CASSLESTLSNEQFF.

The V call is TRBV20-1, the J call TRBJ1-6; D ambiguous. Germline CDR1 reads DFQATT; CDR2 reads SNEGSKA (reference sequence). The CDR3 contains 13 residues. Trimming removed 1 base at V and 10 bases at J, with 11 bases between. CDR3 sequence (DNA): TGCAGTGCTAGAGGCACAGTGGGATCACCCCTCCACTTT. Translating gives CSARGTVGSPLHF.

To note about this clone: Compared with germline, one end of the junction differs, possibly owing to a read error. This rearrangement joins TRBV6-4 to TRBJ2-3, with TRBD2 identical over 9 bases. CDR3 length: 17 amino acids. Germline CDR1 reads MRHNA; CDR2 reads SNTAGT. The CDR3: CASSDDGGRVDSDTQYF. The CDR3 DNA follows: TGTGCCAGCAGCGACGACGGCGGGAGGGTTGACTCAGATACTCAGTATTTT.

The V and J genes are TRBV28 and TRBJ2-7, with 13 bases fitting TRBD2. V trimming: 4 bases; J trimming: 6 bases; junction bases outside the gene matches: 21. Germline V gene lookup returns CDR1 MDHEN and CDR2 SYDVKM. This CDR3 spans 20 amino acids. CDR3 region: CASSSASGTATSGRSGEQYF. The CDR3, as DNA: TGTGCCAGCAGTTCCGCGTCCGGGACAGCGACTAGCGGGAGGTCTGGCGAGCAGTACTTC.

Notes on this clone: Germline is not matched at one junction end, which may reflect a read error. This sequence joins TRBV29-1 and TRBJ2-7, with TRBD1 identical over 7 bases. The germline V gene encodes CDR1 SQVTM and CDR2 ANQGSEA. This CDR3 has 9 residues. CDR3 sequence reads: CSVKTGWGF. CDR3 DNA sequence: TGCAGCGTAAAGACAGGGTGGGGGTTC.

This clone has just a few counts. V usage is TRBV12-3 or TRBV12-4 and J usage is TRBJ1-1; D not certain. The CDR3 runs 14 residues. Deletions cut 6 bases from V and 2 bases from J, with 13 bases between. Written as DNA, the CDR3 is TGTGCCAGCAGCTTACTAGGGAACAACACTGAAGCTTTCTTT. It translates to CASSLLGNNTEAFF.

This clone was counted a few times. The rearrangement uses TRBV19 and TRBJ2-1; 8 bases map to TRBD1. The CDR3 consists of 14 residues. Per the germline V gene, CDR1 is LNHDA and CDR2 is SQIVND (reference sequence). Losses at the gene ends were 7 bases for V and 5 bases for J; bases not matched to a gene: 7. CDR3 nucleotide sequence: TGTGCCAGTACGAGGACAGGGCTCAACAATGAGCAGTTCTTC. This codes for CASTRTGLNNEQFF. The whole variable domain, filled in from reference TRBV19 and TRBJ2-1, reads DGGITQSPKYLFRKEGQNVTLSCEQNLNHDAMYWYRQDPGQGLRLIYYSQIVNDFQKGDIAEGYSVSREKKESFPLTVTSAQKNPTAFYLCASTRTGLNNEQFFGPGTRLTVL.

The J gene is TRBJ1-2, the V gene TRBV11-2; D is ambiguous. V lost 4 bases to trimming and J lost 3 bases, with 12 bases between them. This CDR3 comprises 14 residues. Germline values: CDR1 SGHAT, CDR2 FQNNGV. CDR3 residues: CASSSTFGYYGYTF. CDR3 bases: TGTGCCAGCAGCTCGACCTTTGGCTACTATGGCTACACCTTC.

V and J are TRBV15 and TRBJ2-7; 7 bases are a match to TRBD2. The CDR3 sequence is 13 residues long. In germline, CDR1 is LNHNV, CDR2 YYDKDF (reference sequence). V shed 0 bases, J shed 8 bases, and the junction held 4 bases outside the gene matches. The CDR3 DNA reads TGTGCCACCAGCAGAGAGGGGGGGGAACAGCAGTACTTC. Its protein is CATSREGGEQQYF.

Within the sample, this clone is large (0.1 to 1%). The V call is TRBV6-1, the J call TRBJ1-1; TRBD1 might be the D (6 bases). Germline assignment: CDR1 MNHNS and CDR2 SASEGT. The CDR3 has 15 residues. V was pared by 10 bases and J by 0 bases, with 18 bases between. The CDR3 spells CATRDRDTMNTEAFF. CDR3 coding DNA: TGTGCCACCAGAGACCGGGACACGATGAACACTGAAGCTTTCTTT.

Turning to this clone: The CDR3 carries no conserved terminal phenylalanine or tryptophan, so it likely arises from a read error. DNA for the CDR3: TGTGCCAGTAGTTATACTAGCGGGAGTCACTCCTACAATGAGCAGTTCTCC. This sequence encodes CASSYTSGSHSYNEQFS. The chain has TRBV19 and TRBJ2-1; 11 nucleotides agree with TRBD2. CDR1 and CDR2 (germline): LNHDA, SQIVND (reference sequence). The CDR3 spans 17 residues. With V trimmed by 5 bases and J by 0 bases, 6 bases remained unmatched.

In this sample, this clone is medium-sized. V usage is TRBV19 and J usage is TRBJ2-1; D not resolved. CDR1 LNHDA and CDR2 SQIVND come from the germline V gene (reference sequence). This CDR3 has 13 amino acids. Trimming shortened V by 9 bases and J by 4 bases, and 13 bases separated the two germline ends. The CDR3 nucleotides read TGTGCCAGCACCCGGTGGGGTTACAATGAGCAGTTCTTC. The encoded protein is CASTRWGYNEQFF.

The chain has TRBV6-5 and TRBJ2-7; TRBD2 aligns across 14 bases. The V and J ends lost 0 bases and 6 bases, in that order; junction bases with no gene match: 1. The length of the CDR3 is 15 residues. Per germline, CDR1 MNHEY and CDR2 SVGAGI. CDR3 loop: CASSYSTSGRVEQYF. The CDR3 DNA is TGTGCCAGCAGTTACTCGACTAGCGGGAGGGTCGAGCAGTACTTC.

The chain is built from TRBV6-2 or TRBV6-3 and TRBJ1-6, with TRBD1 matching over 7 bases. The CDR3 runs to 15 residues. Germline V gene sequence: CDR1 MNHEY, CDR2 SVGEGT. V shed 0 bases and J 10 bases; nucleotides not matched to a gene: 6. This CDR3 reads CASSYSGTVESPLHF. DNA for the CDR3: TGTGCCAGCAGTTACTCCGGGACAGTTGAGTCACCCCTCCACTTT.